This T cell receptor beta chain was obtained from a study of blood T cell repertoires in COVID-19. Assay used: immunoSEQ multiplex PCR; TCRdb lists only in-frame clones, some missing. This sample has 100,000 or so clones, with approximately 91% found just once. This CDR3 has 13 residues. Between the trimmed V and J ends, which lost 6 bases and 4 bases, there was a span of 10 bases. Germline CDR1 reads SNHLY; CDR2 reads FYNNEI. Source material: peripheral blood. The TCR originated in a man aged 45-65 years with active COVID-19. This chain links TRBV2 with TRBJ1-3; TRBD1 is a possible D gene (6 bases). As DNA, the CDR3 is TGTGCCAGCAGAGGGGACACCGGAAACACCATATATTTT. Protein sequence: CASRGDTGNTIYF. Full variable domain (missing parts from reference TRBV2 and TRBJ1-3): EPEVTQTPSHQVTQMGQEVILRCVPISNHLYFYWYRQILGQKVEFLVSFYNNEISEKSEIFDDQFSVERPDGSNFTLKIRSTKLEDSAMYFCASRGDTGNTIYFGEGSWLTVV.